The 15 T cell receptor beta chains in this list originate from one sample, sequenced in a study of CD8+ T cells in alopecia areata. Extracted from the samples, RNA was reverse transcribed into cDNA to serve as the sequencing template. The table came from immunoSEQ multiplex PCR; TCRdb's copy has only in-frame clones and leaves some out. Observed in the sample are 250,000 or so clones, none of them singletons. Researchers sorted pooled cutaneous lymph node cells on the basis of CD4, CD8alpha, NKG2D, NKG2ACE and other markers. Sequences were obtained from CD4+ T cells sorted from a lymph node. These receptors all come from a C3H/HeJ mouse with alopecia areata. The strain's MHC type: H2-k.

Notes on this clone: Each gene name is a mouse one. Coverage ceases 4 residues before the CDR3 finishes, and the germline J gene fills in the end. The V call is TRBV1, the J call TRBJ2-7; possible D gene TRBD2, 5 bases. Germline CDR1 is NSQYPW and CDR2 is LRSPGD (reference sequence). The CDR3 runs 14 residues. Partial CDR3 DNA: TGCACCTGCAGTGCAGATTGGTGGACTTAT. Amino acid sequence: CTCSADWWTY. From start to end, the CDR3 is CTCSADWWTYEQYF.

A remark on this clone: Gene labels here are mouse ones. The read halts 4 residues ahead of the CDR3 end, with the missing end drawn from the germline J gene. The J gene is TRBJ2-2, the V gene TRBV19, with 7 bases that match TRBD2. Germline V CDR1 and CDR2: FNHDT, SITEND (reference sequence). The junction had 5 bases not matched to a gene; V was cut back by 6 bases and J by 0 bases. The length of the CDR3 is 15 residues. This CDR3 is CASTHWGANTGQLYF. CDR3 bases read: TGTGCCAGCACCCACTGGGGAGCAAACACCGGG.

As for this clone: Germline and genes: mouse. Read data end 4 residues before the CDR3 end; the end is taken from the germline J gene. The chain uses TRBV13-1 and TRBJ1-1, with D tentatively TRBD1 (5 bases). Germline assignment: CDR1 NSHNY and CDR2 SYGAGN. V lost 0 bases and J 4 bases, leaving 10 bases between the germline ends. The CDR3 is 14 residues long. This chain's CDR3 is CASSDAGGATEVFF. Incomplete CDR3 DNA: TGTGCCAGCAGTGATGCGGGGGGTGCCACA.

In regard to this clone: Gene names follow the mouse nomenclature. The sequenced fragment ends 4 residues before the CDR3 boundary, so the rest is inferred from the germline J gene. V usage is TRBV17 and J usage is TRBJ1-1, with a weak D call TRBD1 (5 bases). This CDR3 is built from 13 residues. CDR1 is MNHDT, CDR2 YYDKIL, per germline. The CDR3 protein is CASTRDWGGEVFF. The part of the CDR3 DNA that was read is TGTGCTAGCACTCGGGACTGGGGGGGA.

Turning to this clone: Gene names refer to mouse genes. Sequencing ends 3 residues short of the CDR3 end; the germline J gene provides the rest. Other DNA sequences from this sample encode an identical CDR3 as well. The genes are TRBV5 and TRBJ1-6, with 8 bases that match TRBD1. TRBJ1-6 is recorded as an ORF, its role being uncertain. This CDR3 has 14 amino acids. Germline V gene data show CDR1 as LGHNA and CDR2 as YNLKQL (reference sequence). Losses at the gene ends were 4 bases for V and 6 bases for J; bases not matched to a gene: 2. The sequenced part of the CDR3 DNA is TGTGCCAGCAGCCCGCAGGGGGCTAATTCGCCC. This gives the protein CASSPQGANSP. The complete CDR3 protein is CASSPQGANSPLYF.

This clone was seen a handful of times. The gene symbols are mouse symbols. Read sequence stops 4 residues before the CDR3 end, and the germline J gene provides the missing end. This chain joins TRBV5 and TRBJ2-4, with a possible D match to TRBD1 (5 bases). CDR1 and CDR2 (germline): LGHNA, YNLKQL (reference sequence). Trimming left V 2 bases short and J 2 bases short, with 11 bases between. The CDR3 is made up of 15 amino acids. CDR3 sequence reads: CASSQLTDIQNTLYF. The sequenced part of the CDR3 DNA is TGTGCCAGCAGCCAACTGACAGATATTCAAAAC.

In its sample, this clone was seen a few times. All gene names here are mouse names. The missing CDR3 end, 4 residues past where the read stops, is filled in from the germline J gene. The gene calls are TRBV13-3 and TRBJ1-2; D is uncertain. The germline V gene has CDR1 NNHDY and CDR2 SYVADS. The CDR3 spans 13 residues. The V and J ends lost 1 base and 1 base respectively, with 5 bases between them. This CDR3 is CASSDQRNSDYTF. The CDR3 bases that were read are TGTGCCAGCAGTGATCAGAGAAACTCC.

This clone has only a few counts. Mouse gene names and germline throughout. The read ends 4 residues before the CDR3 terminus; that terminus is restored from the germline J gene. The chain combines TRBV19 with TRBJ2-5, with D possibly being TRBD1 (5 bases). With 2 bases removed from V and 0 bases from J, the gap between germline ends came to 7 bases. The length of the CDR3 is 14 residues. Germline-derived CDR1 and CDR2 are FNHDT and SITEND (reference sequence). CDR3 protein: CASSIRENQDTQYF. The DNA read from the CDR3 is TGTGCCAGCAGTATCAGGGAAAACCAAGAC. Full variable domain (rest looked up from reference TRBV19 and TRBJ2-5): GGIITQTPKFLIGQEGQKLTLKCQQNFNHDTMYWYRQDSGKGLRLIYYSITENDLQKGDLSEGYDASREKKSSFSLTVTSAQKNEMAVFLCASSIRENQDTQYFGPGTRLLVL.

This clone turned up a few times. Mouse gene names apply. The read gets to within 4 residues of the CDR3 end, and the germline J gene fills in the rest. The J gene is TRBJ2-1, the V gene TRBV13-3, with TRBD1 matching over 8 bases. CDR1 is NNHDY, CDR2 SYVADS, per germline. There are 15 residues in the CDR3. The CDR3 is CASSLSGGARAEQFF. CDR3 DNA, as far as it was read: TGTGCCAGCAGCCTCTCAGGGGGCGCGAGGGCT.

To note about this clone: Gene names follow the mouse nomenclature. The CDR3 DNA, read in part, is TGTGCTAGCAGTAGAAGGACAGGGGCA. Its protein product is CASSRRTGA. The full CDR3 is CASSRRTGAEVFF. The chain is built from TRBV17 and TRBJ1-1; 9 positions match TRBD1. The read is 4 residues too short to cover the CDR3 end, so that end is filled in from the germline J gene. CDR1 MNHDT and CDR2 YYDKIL come from the germline V gene. The CDR3 contains 13 residues.

The table lists this clone with a few counts. The gene names here belong to mouse. Read data end 4 residues before the CDR3 end; the end is taken from the germline J gene. This rearrangement joins TRBV13-1 to TRBJ2-7; 9 bases align to TRBD2. Germline V gene data show CDR1 as NSHNY and CDR2 as SYGAGN. The ends lost 3 bases at V and 2 bases at J; junction bases unmatched: 3. The CDR3 runs 14 residues. CDR3 sequence: CASSATGGTYEQYF. Partial CDR3 DNA: TGTGCCAGCAGTGCAACTGGGGGGACCTAT.

A remark on this clone: Gene names are the mouse ones. The read ends 4 residues before the CDR3 terminus; that terminus is restored from the germline J gene. The J gene is TRBJ1-1, the V gene TRBV13-3, with TRBD1 identical over 7 bases. V lost 2 bases to trimming and J lost 4 bases; unmatched junction nucleotides: 8. This CDR3 has 15 amino acids. Germline V CDR1 and CDR2: NNHDY, SYVADS. CDR3 loop: CASSEQGSTSTEVFF. The DNA read from the CDR3 is TGTGCCAGCAGTGAACAGGGGAGTACGAGCACA.

On this clone: Mouse gene names and germline throughout. Read data end 4 residues before the CDR3 end; the end is taken from the germline J gene. The V and J genes are TRBV13-1 and TRBJ1-1; possible D gene TRBD1, 6 bases. Germline V gives CDR1 NSHNY, CDR2 SYGAGN. Trimming left V 1 base short and J 1 base short, with 11 bases between. CDR3 size: 15 residues. CDR3 bases read: TGTGCCAGCAGTGATCACAGGGTGAGAAACACA. It translates to CASSDHRVRNT. The whole CDR3 protein is CASSDHRVRNTEVFF.

Note on this clone: Genes here carry mouse names. The same CDR3 is also encoded by other DNA sequences in this sample. The DNA read from the CDR3 is TGTGCCAGCAGTGATGCACCAGGTTATGCT. Amino acid sequence: CASSDAPGYA. The whole CDR3 region reads CASSDAPGYAEQFF. The V and J genes are TRBV13-1 and TRBJ2-1; D remains unclear. Read data end 4 residues before the CDR3 end; the end is taken from the germline J gene. Germline loops: CDR1 NSHNY, CDR2 SYGAGN. CDR3 length: 14 amino acids. Deletions cut 0 bases from V and 4 bases from J, with 8 bases between.

A note on this clone: Here the gene names and germline are mouse. The CDR3 end is not reached by the read, which stops 4 residues before it; the germline J gene fills it in. This chain links TRBV13-1 with TRBJ2-2; 9 bases line up with TRBD2. The germline V gene has CDR1 NSHNY and CDR2 SYGAGN. V was pared by 2 bases and J by 4 bases, with 3 bases of the junction left unmatched. This CDR3 has 15 residues. CDR3 region: CASSDWGGLTGQLYF. The sequenced CDR3 bases are TGTGCCAGCAGTGACTGGGGGGGGCTCACCGGG.